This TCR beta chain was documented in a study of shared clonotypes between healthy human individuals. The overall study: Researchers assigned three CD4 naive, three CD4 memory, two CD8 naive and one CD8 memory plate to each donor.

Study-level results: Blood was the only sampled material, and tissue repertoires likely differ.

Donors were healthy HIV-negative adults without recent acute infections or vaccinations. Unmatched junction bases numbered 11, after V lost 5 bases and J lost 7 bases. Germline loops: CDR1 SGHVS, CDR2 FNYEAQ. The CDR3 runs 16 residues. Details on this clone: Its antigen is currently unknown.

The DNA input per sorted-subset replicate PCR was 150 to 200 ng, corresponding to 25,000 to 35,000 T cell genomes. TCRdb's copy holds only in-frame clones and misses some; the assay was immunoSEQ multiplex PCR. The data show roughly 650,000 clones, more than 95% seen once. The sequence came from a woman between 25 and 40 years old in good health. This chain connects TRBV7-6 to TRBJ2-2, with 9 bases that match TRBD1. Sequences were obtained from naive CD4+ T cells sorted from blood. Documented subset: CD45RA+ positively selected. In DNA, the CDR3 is TGTGCCAGCAGCACCTACCTACAGGGGGCGGGCGGGGAGCTGTTTTTT. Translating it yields CASSTYLQGAGGELFF.